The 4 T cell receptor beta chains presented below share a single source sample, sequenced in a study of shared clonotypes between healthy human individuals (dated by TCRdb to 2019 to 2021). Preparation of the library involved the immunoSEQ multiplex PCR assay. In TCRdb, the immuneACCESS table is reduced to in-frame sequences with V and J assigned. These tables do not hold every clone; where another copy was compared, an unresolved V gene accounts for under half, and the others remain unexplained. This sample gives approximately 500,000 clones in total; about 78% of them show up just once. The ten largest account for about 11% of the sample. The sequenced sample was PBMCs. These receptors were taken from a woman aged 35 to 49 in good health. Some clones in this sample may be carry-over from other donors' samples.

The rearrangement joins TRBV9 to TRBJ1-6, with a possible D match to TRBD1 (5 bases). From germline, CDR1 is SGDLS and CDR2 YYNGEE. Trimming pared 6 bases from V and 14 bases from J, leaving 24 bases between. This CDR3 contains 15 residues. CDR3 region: CASKRGDAVSHALHF. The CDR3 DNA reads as TGTGCCAGCAAGAGGGGCGATGCGGTCAGTCATGCCCTCCACTTT.

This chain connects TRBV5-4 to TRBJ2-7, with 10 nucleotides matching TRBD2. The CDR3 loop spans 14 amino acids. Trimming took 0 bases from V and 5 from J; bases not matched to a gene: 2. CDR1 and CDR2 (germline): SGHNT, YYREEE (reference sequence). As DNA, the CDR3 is TGTGCCAGCAGCTTGGCTAGCGGGAGCGACGAGCAGTACTTC. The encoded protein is CASSLASGSDEQYF.

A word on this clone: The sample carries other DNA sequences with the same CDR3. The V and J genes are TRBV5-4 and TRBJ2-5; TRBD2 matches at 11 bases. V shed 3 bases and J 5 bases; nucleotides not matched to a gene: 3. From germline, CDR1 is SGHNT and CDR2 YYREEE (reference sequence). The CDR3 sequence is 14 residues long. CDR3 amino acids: CASSSLAGGETQYF. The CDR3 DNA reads TGTGCCAGCAGCTCGTTAGCGGGAGGGGAGACCCAGTACTTC.

The CDR3 coding sequence is TGTGCCAGCAGCTTGGCACGGACTACCTTCAATGAGCAGTTCTTC. The encoded protein is CASSLARTTFNEQFF. The chain carries TRBV7-2 and TRBJ2-1; TRBD2 is a possible D gene (6 bases). The V end lost 3 bases, the J end lost 6 bases, and 15 bases lay between the germline ends. CDR1 and CDR2 from the germline V gene are SGHTA and FQGNSA. This CDR3 is built from 15 residues.